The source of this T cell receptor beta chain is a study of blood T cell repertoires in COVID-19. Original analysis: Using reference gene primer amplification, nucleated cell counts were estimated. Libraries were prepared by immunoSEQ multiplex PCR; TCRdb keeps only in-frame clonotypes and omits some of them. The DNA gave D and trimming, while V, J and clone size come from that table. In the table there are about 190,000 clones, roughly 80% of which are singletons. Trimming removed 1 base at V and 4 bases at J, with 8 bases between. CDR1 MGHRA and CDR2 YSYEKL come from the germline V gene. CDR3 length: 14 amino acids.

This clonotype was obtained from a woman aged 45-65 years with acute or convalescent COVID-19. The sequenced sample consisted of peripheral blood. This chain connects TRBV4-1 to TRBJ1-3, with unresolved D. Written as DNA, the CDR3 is TGCGCCAGCAGCCAAGGGCTCCCAGGAAACACCATATATTTT. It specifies CASSQGLPGNTIYF.